These T cell receptor beta chains were read from a single sample in a study of shared clonotypes between healthy human individuals. Here immunoSEQ multiplex PCR was the method, and the copy in TCRdb shows in-frame clones only, minus some. The data contain 2 million to 2.5 million clones, under 97% of them seen just once; the ten biggest clones take up around 0.13%. Sequencing used naive CD4+ T cells sorted from blood. The source of these receptors is a man aged 18 to 30 in good health. Both conserved end residues are part of each CDR3.

>TRBV6-1|TRBJ2-1
CASSDLGTGYNEQFF
>TRBV5-1|TRBJ1-3
CASMGQGGNTIYF
>TRBV18|TRBJ1-1
CASSQTGGRGTEAFF
>TRBV6-5|TRBJ1-2
CASSYSMTANYGYTF
>TRBV30|TRBJ2-7
CAWSVWRTSGSFIGEQYF
>TRBV2|TRBJ2-4
CASMRDRGGRDIQYF
>TRBV2|TRBJ1-4
CASNRDVNEKLFF
>TRBV30|TRBJ1-3
CAWSLGTQGNTIYF
>TRBV2|TRBJ2-7
CASGDPRDSSYEQYF
>TRBV29-1|TRBJ2-6
CSVEAGPFSGANVLTF
>TRBV11-2|TRBJ2-2
CASRPRSTGELFF
>TRBV5-1|TRBJ2-7
CASSLATSGGYEQYF
>TRBV5-1|TRBJ1-1
CASSLGSGAEAFF
>TRBV10-3|TRBJ2-1
CAISDFNEQFF
>TRBV10-3|TRBJ2-1
CSAGQGSNEQFF
>TRBV10-3|TRBJ2-3
CAISVADTQYF
>TRBV5-1|TRBJ1-1
CASSEDRVTNTEAFF
>TRBV9|TRBJ1-3
CASSVSLEDTIYF
>TRBV5-1|TRBJ2-7
CASSRLAGAGNEQYF
>TRBV6-5|TRBJ2-7
CASSLGGSHEQYF
>TRBV2|TRBJ2-4
CASSEGRALAKNIQYF
>TRBV11-2|TRBJ2-5
CASSLGAGKYQETQYF
>TRBV10-3|TRBJ2-2
CAIRSLLAGKAGELFF
>TRBV5-4|TRBJ2-1
CASSSMSDNEQFF
>TRBV30|TRBJ1-1
CAWSPLGLNTEAFF
>TRBV28|TRBJ2-5
CASSLVMAGQETQYF
>TRBV6-1|TRBJ2-3
CASSDPLAGYSTDTQYF
>TRBV30|TRBJ2-5
CAWSSTGETQYF